This T cell receptor (beta chain) was sequenced during a study of blood T cells in healthy people across ages. Study results and limitations: Significant beta diversity loss was already apparent by age approximately 38, declining roughly linearly.

This CDR3 has 14 amino acids. Germline V gene sequence: CDR1 ENHRY, CDR2 SYGVKD. Combining a sample-barcoded 5' primer with a J-beta primer mix, a second PCR ran for roughly 6 to 12 cycles. MiXCR was run by TCRdb on the 5' RACE reads, yielding one entry per CDR3 protein. The sample yields about 780,000 distinct CDR3 sequences, approximately 65% seen once. As regards this clonotype: The antigen is unknown.

The sequence was obtained from a man aged 25 to 40 in good health. The sequenced sample was blood. This chain uses TRBV10-3 with TRBJ2-5; 10 nucleotides align to TRBD2. The last part of the DNA fits TRBJ2-7 better; the J call may be wrong. This CDR3 is CAISELAGKYEQYF. The CDR3 region has the DNA TGTGCCATCAGTGAACTAGCGGGGAAGTACGAGCAGTACTTC.